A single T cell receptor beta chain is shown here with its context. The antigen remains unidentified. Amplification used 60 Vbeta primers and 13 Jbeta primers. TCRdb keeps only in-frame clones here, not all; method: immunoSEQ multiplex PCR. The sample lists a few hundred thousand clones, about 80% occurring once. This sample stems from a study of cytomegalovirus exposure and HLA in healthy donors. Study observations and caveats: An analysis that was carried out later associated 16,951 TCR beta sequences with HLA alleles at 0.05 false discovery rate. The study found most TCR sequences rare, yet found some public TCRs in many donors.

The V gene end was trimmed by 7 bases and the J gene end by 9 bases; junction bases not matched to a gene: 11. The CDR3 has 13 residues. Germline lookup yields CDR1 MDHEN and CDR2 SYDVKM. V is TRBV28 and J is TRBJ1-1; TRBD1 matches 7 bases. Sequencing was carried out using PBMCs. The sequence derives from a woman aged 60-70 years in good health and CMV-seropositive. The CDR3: CASTDGTVDKAFF. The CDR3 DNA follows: TGTGCCAGCACCGACGGGACAGTAGACAAAGCTTTCTTT. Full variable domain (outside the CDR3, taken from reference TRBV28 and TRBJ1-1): DVKVTQSSRYLVKRTGEKVFLECVQDMDHENMFWYRQDPGLGLRLIYFSYDVKMKEKGDIPEGYSVSREKKERFSLILESASTNQTSMYLCASTDGTVDKAFFGQGTRLTVV.